This T cell receptor (beta chain) was identified in a study of beta chain features in type 1 diabetes. The whole isolated RNA underwent reverse transcription, so sequencing captured expressed TCRB transcripts. Sequencing was performed with immunoSEQ multiplex PCR; in TCRdb, only in-frame clones are kept and a portion is missing. The data show 400,000 to 500,000 clones, about 14% seen once. Trimming took 5 bases from V and 14 from J; bases not matched to a gene: 14. CDR1 and CDR2 (germline): SNHLY, FYNNEI. This CDR3 is 13 amino acids long. This clonotype originated in a man aged 25 to 40 in good health. Specimen: naive CD4+ T cells from blood. The rearrangement links TRBV2 to TRBJ1-2; the match to TRBD1 covers 7 bases. The CDR3 protein is CASSSGTAKAGTF. DNA of the CDR3: TGTGCCAGCAGTAGCGGGACAGCGAAGGCCGGTACCTTC. Full variable domain (outside the CDR3, taken from reference TRBV2 and TRBJ1-2): EPEVTQTPSHQVTQMGQEVILRCVPISNHLYFYWYRQILGQKVEFLVSFYNNEISEKSEIFDDQFSVERPDGSNFTLKIRSTKLEDSAMYFCASSSGTAKAGTFGSGTRLTVV.